One and the same sample provided the 15 T cell receptor beta chains below, sequenced in a study of T cell changes during pregnancy in multiple sclerosis. Generated by immunoSEQ multiplex PCR, the TCRdb table keeps only in-frame clones and is missing some. Altogether about 32,000 clones are present, 80% to 90% being singletons, with the ten largest covering approximately 10%. This sample comprised CD8+ T cells from peripheral blood mononuclear cells, obtained in the third trimester of pregnancy. The receptor set was obtained from a female donor with multiple sclerosis, enrolled in a pregnancy study.

This clone was counted only a few times. The V and J genes are TRBV18 and TRBJ1-3, with D tentatively TRBD1 (5 bases). Trimming took 6 bases from V and 0 from J, leaving 15 bases between them. The CDR3 contains 16 residues. Germline values: CDR1 KGHSH, CDR2 LQKENI. The CDR3 DNA reads TGTGCCAGCTCCCCGGGCGGGGGAAGCTCTGGAAACACCATATATTTT. Amino acids: CASSPGGGSSGNTIYF.

J is TRBJ2-3 and V is TRBV27; D is undetermined. Germline V gene sequence: CDR1 MNHEY, CDR2 SMNVEV (reference sequence). V shed 3 bases and J shed 6 bases, with 16 bases lying between them. The CDR3 is 15 residues long. CDR3 sequence: CASSFGWAGTDTQYF. The CDR3 bases are TGTGCCAGCAGTTTTGGTTGGGCTGGAACTGATACGCAGTATTTT.

The chain is built from TRBV27 and TRBJ2-5, with 10 bases fitting TRBD2. Germline CDR1 reads MNHEY; CDR2 reads SMNVEV (reference sequence). Unmatched junction bases numbered 6, after V lost 5 bases and J lost 3 bases. This CDR3 has 15 residues. Written as DNA, the CDR3 is TGTGCCAGCAGTCACCTAGCGGGAGTGAAAGAGACCCAGTACTTC. Protein: CASSHLAGVKETQYF.

V gene TRBV21-1 combines with J gene TRBJ2-1; whether TRBD2, the table's D call, matches the DNA was not checked. TRBV21-1 is classified as a pseudogene. The length of the CDR3 is 15 residues. CDR3 DNA sequence: TGTGCCAGCACCTTACTAGCGGGAGGATCTTATGAGCAGTTCTTC. This codes for CASTLLAGGSYEQFF.

This clone was recorded once. The chain uses TRBV27 and TRBJ1-1; 12 nucleotides match TRBD1. This CDR3 contains 18 residues. Germline V CDR1 and CDR2: MNHEY, SMNVEV (reference sequence). V shed 4 bases and J 1 base; nucleotides not matched to a gene: 10. The CDR3 spells CASSSRFRDRGPNTEAFF. CDR3 DNA: TGTGCCAGCAGTTCCAGGTTCCGGGACAGGGGGCCGAACACTGAAGCTTTCTTT.

The chain combines TRBV5-1 with TRBJ2-1; tentatively, D is TRBD2 (6 bases). Germline-derived CDR1 and CDR2 are SGHRS and YFSETQ. The CDR3 has 15 residues. V shed 2 bases and J shed 4 bases, with 13 bases lying between them. CDR3 nucleotide sequence: TGCGCCAGCAGCTTTGACGGGAGACGGTACAATGAGCAGTTCTTC. Translation gives CASSFDGRRYNEQFF.

This clone turned up a few times. The chain joins TRBV7-9 to TRBJ1-1, with D unclear. CDR3 length: 13 residues. V lost 5 bases to trimming and J lost 1 base, with 8 bases between them. Looked up from germline, CDR1 is SEHNR and CDR2 is FQNEAQ (reference sequence). The CDR3 region is CASSAGGNTEAFF. Written as DNA, the CDR3 is TGTGCCAGCAGCGCAGGAGGGAACACTGAAGCTTTCTTT.

The chain is built from TRBV4-1 and TRBJ1-3, with TRBD1 matching 8 bases. This CDR3 has 15 residues. The germline gives CDR1 MGHRA, CDR2 YSYEKL. Trimming cost V 2 bases and J 3 bases; bases outside gene matches: 3. This CDR3 reads CASSQLDRGGNTIYF. CDR3 DNA: TGCGCCAGCAGCCAACTAGACAGGGGTGGAAACACCATATATTTT.

The V and J genes are TRBV7-2 and TRBJ2-1; the match to TRBD2 covers 11 bases. The germline gives CDR1 SGHTA, CDR2 FQGNSA. After removal of 5 bases from V and 4 bases from J, the junction contained 4 bases not matched to a gene. This CDR3 spans 15 amino acids. The CDR3 DNA follows: TGTGCCAGCAGCCAGGGACTAGCGGCTTACAATGAGCAGTTCTTC. This encodes CASSQGLAAYNEQFF.

This clone was seen a single time. J is TRBJ1-2 and V is TRBV2; 7 positions agree with TRBD1. Germline assignment: CDR1 SNHLY and CDR2 FYNNEI. The V and J ends lost 3 bases and 4 bases, in that order; junction bases with no gene match: 5. The CDR3 has 14 residues. In nucleotides, the CDR3 is TGTGCCAGCAGTGAGACAGGGACATTCTATGGCTACACCTTC. The encoded protein is CASSETGTFYGYTF.

CDR3 sequence reads: CASSHRGDSKLDTQYF. The CDR3 DNA sequence: TGCGCCAGCAGCCACAGGGGGGACTCCAAGTTAGATACGCAGTATTTT. The chain couples TRBV4-1 to TRBJ2-3, with a weak D call TRBD1 (7 bases). This CDR3 has 16 amino acids. Trimming cost V 3 bases and J 5 bases, with 18 bases left between them. Germline values: CDR1 MGHRA, CDR2 YSYEKL.

J is TRBJ1-3 and V is TRBV7-9; a weak D match, TRBD1 (5 bases). CDR1 SEHNR and CDR2 FQNEAQ come from the germline V gene (reference sequence). This CDR3 spans 13 amino acids. V lost 6 bases, J lost 1 base, and 7 bases lay in between. Here the CDR3 reads CASRGPSGNTIYF. The CDR3 region has the DNA TGTGCCAGCAGGGGGCCTTCTGGAAACACCATATATTTT.

The chain uses TRBV28 and TRBJ2-7, with D perhaps matching TRBD1 (6 bases). This CDR3 has 14 amino acids. Looked up from germline, CDR1 is MDHEN and CDR2 is SYDVKM. Trimming removed 5 bases from V and 4 bases from J, with 15 bases in between. The CDR3 region has the DNA TGTGCCAGCAGTCTTGGACTGCAGGGGTACGAGCAGTACTTC. This translates into CASSLGLQGYEQYF.

The CDR3 loop reads CASSLGSGTITYEQYF. The CDR3 DNA is TGTGCCAGCAGCTTAGGCAGCGGGACAATAACCTACGAGCAGTACTTC. This chain uses TRBV11-2 with TRBJ2-7; tentative D call: TRBD2 (7 bases). CDR3 length: 16 residues. Germline V gene lookup returns CDR1 SGHAT and CDR2 FQNNGV. V dropped 1 base and J dropped 2 bases, with 15 bases sitting between them.

The rearrangement joins TRBV2 to TRBJ1-1, with D hard to call. The CDR3 covers 14 residues. V shed 7 bases and J shed 0 bases, with 12 bases lying between them. Germline CDR1 reads SNHLY; CDR2 reads FYNNEI. CDR3 amino acids: CASTLRKVNTEAFF. DNA for the CDR3: TGTGCCAGCACCCTGCGGAAGGTGAACACTGAAGCTTTCTTT.